A single sample gave rise to the 22 T cell receptor beta chains below, sequenced in a study of T cells after yellow fever vaccination. TCRdb passed the 5' RACE reads through MiXCR, listing each CDR3 protein once. In the table there are more than 65,000 distinct CDR3 sequences, around 7% of which are singletons. The material sequenced was CD8+ T cells sorted from PBMCs, taken 10 to 11 days after the first yellow fever vaccination. The receptor set was obtained from a man aged 18 to 29 who received the YFV17D yellow fever vaccine.

This clonotype was seen more than once but under ten times. CDR3 residues: CASSLQTGSRWFYGYTF. CDR3 DNA sequence: TGTGCCAGCAGTTTACAGACAGGCAGCCGTTGGTTCTATGGCTACACCTTC. The gene calls are TRBV27 and TRBJ1-2, with a tentative D call TRBD1 (6 bases). Germline V lookup: CDR1 MNHEY, CDR2 SMNVEV (reference sequence). V lost 2 bases to trimming and J lost 4 bases, with 20 bases between them. The CDR3 has 17 amino acids.

There are a few counts of this clonotype. V and J are TRBV7-9 and TRBJ2-1, with 7 nucleotides matching TRBD1. Germline CDR1 and CDR2: SEHNR and FQNEAQ (reference sequence). The CDR3 consists of 14 residues. The junction had 6 bases not matched to a gene; V was cut back by 5 bases and J by 5 bases. The CDR3 sequence is CASSRTGTDNEQFF. Here the CDR3 DNA reads TGTGCCAGCAGCCGGACCGGGACAGACAATGAGCAGTTCTTC.

This clonotype was picked up many times. This sequence joins TRBV7-9 and TRBJ1-3, with 11 bases fitting TRBD1. V shed 3 bases and J 0 bases; nucleotides not matched to a gene: 13. The CDR3 loop spans 20 amino acids. Germline assignment: CDR1 SEHNR and CDR2 FQNEAQ (reference sequence). The CDR3 DNA is TGTGCCAGCAGCTTCCCGCCCCCAGGGACAGGGGGTATCTCTGGAAACACCATATATTTT. Its protein product is CASSFPPPGTGGISGNTIYF. Full variable domain (outside the CDR3, taken from reference TRBV7-9 and TRBJ1-3): DTGVSQNPRHKITKRGQNVTFRCDPISEHNRLYWYRQTLGQGPEFLTYFQNEAQLEKSRLLSDRFSAERPKGSFSTLEIQRTEQGDSAMYLCASSFPPPGTGGISGNTIYFGEGSWLTVV.

With respect to this clonotype: This clone may be a read error of a much larger clone one base away. The chain has TRBV5-4 and TRBJ1-1; maybe TRBD1 (5 bases). The CDR3 spans 12 residues. The ends were cut back, 5 bases at V and 4 bases at J, with 9 bases in the middle. Germline loops: CDR1 SGHNT, CDR2 YYREEE (reference sequence). This chain's CDR3 is CASSWGTTEAFF. As DNA, the CDR3 is TGTGCCAGCAGTTGGGGGACCACTGAAGCTTTCTTT.

This clonotype showed up many times. This rearrangement joins TRBV10-3 to TRBJ1-1, with D possibly matching TRBD1 (6 bases). The CDR3 sequence is 15 residues long. Germline V CDR1 and CDR2: ENHRY, SYGVKD. The V end was cut by 6 bases, the J end by 5 bases, with 19 bases between. This CDR3 is CAISLREGVSTEAFF. In DNA form, the CDR3 reads TGTGCCATCAGCCTCCGCGAGGGGGTGTCGACTGAAGCTTTCTTT.

This clonotype was observed many times. The chain combines TRBV7-6 with TRBJ2-7; D call uncertain. Trimming stripped 3 bases from V and 2 bases from J, with 11 bases between. CDR3 size: 14 residues. Germline values: CDR1 SGHVS, CDR2 FNYEAQ. In DNA form, the CDR3 reads TGTGCCAGCAGCTTCGTTAACTTGACCTACGAGCAGTACGTC. Translating gives CASSFVNLTYEQYV.

This clonotype appeared a few times. This chain's CDR3 is CASSQDLGLGGNTIYF. Written as DNA, the CDR3 is TGCGCCAGCAGCCAAGATTTGGGTTTAGGTGGAAACACCATATATTTT. The chain is built from TRBV4-3 and TRBJ1-3; D remains ambiguous. The germline V gene has CDR1 LGHNA and CDR2 YSLEER. The ends were cut back, 0 bases at V and 3 bases at J, with 12 bases in the middle. The length of the CDR3 is 16 residues.

For this clonotype: A clone one base away is much larger, so this may be a read error. This chain uses TRBV4-1 with TRBJ2-3, with D uncertain. CDR3 size: 11 residues. Germline loops: CDR1 MGHRA, CDR2 YSYEKL. V gave up 10 bases and J gave up 3 bases, with 8 bases separating them. The CDR3 coding sequence is TGCGCCATCGGAGCTACAGATACGCAGTATTTT. Protein: CAIGATDTQYF.

This clonotype occurred many times. The chain couples TRBV11-2 to TRBJ2-4; D is unresolved. Deletions cut 5 bases from V and 7 bases from J, with 12 bases between. Germline CDR1 SGHAT, CDR2 FQNNGV. CDR3 length: 13 residues. Written as DNA, the CDR3 is TGTGCCAGCAGCCTCTCTGAACAGAACATTCAGTACTTC. It is translated as CASSLSEQNIQYF.

This clonotype came up many times. The chain combines TRBV10-2 with TRBJ2-1, with 7 positions matching TRBD1. The germline V gene has CDR1 WSHSY and CDR2 SAAADI. The CDR3 covers 13 residues. The junction had 4 bases not matched to a gene; V was cut back by 6 bases and J by 5 bases. DNA for the CDR3: TGCGCCAGCAGGGCTGGACAGGACAATGAGCAGTTCTTC. As protein: CASRAGQDNEQFF.

The table lists this clonotype with a few counts. The chain has TRBV4-1 and TRBJ2-1; tentative D call: TRBD2 (6 bases). The CDR3 totals 15 residues. Trimming left V 3 bases short and J 8 bases short, with 17 bases between. The germline gives CDR1 MGHRA, CDR2 YSYEKL. CDR3 loop: CASSHSAGTGYEQFF. The CDR3 DNA is TGCGCCAGCAGCCATAGCGCGGGGACGGGTTATGAGCAGTTCTTC.

This clonotype was observed many times. This sequence joins TRBV10-3 and TRBJ2-1; 9 bases are shared with TRBD1. The CDR3 extends over 12 amino acids. Germline V CDR1 and CDR2: ENHRY, SYGVKD. J was trimmed by 9 bases and V by 6 bases; bases with no gene match: 3. The CDR3 here is CAIRRTGVEQFF. CDR3 DNA sequence: TGTGCCATCAGAAGGACAGGGGTTGAGCAGTTCTTC.

Of note for this clonotype: A much larger clonotype is one base distant, so this may be a read error. The chain joins TRBV29-1 to TRBJ2-7; TRBD1 aligns across 8 bases. The ends lost 8 bases at V and 5 bases at J; junction bases unmatched: 8. The CDR3 covers 12 residues. In germline, CDR1 is SQVTM, CDR2 ANQGSEA. CDR3 residues: CSFTDREDEQYF. Here the CDR3 DNA reads TGCAGCTTTACGGACAGGGAGGACGAGCAGTACTTC.

This clonotype appeared many times. The chain joins TRBV11-2 to TRBJ2-3; 7 nucleotides line up with TRBD2. The CDR3 loop spans 16 amino acids. Germline lookup yields CDR1 SGHAT and CDR2 FQNNGV. The J segment lost 2 bases and the V segment lost 1 base, leaving 6 bases of the junction unmatched. CDR3 nucleotide sequence: TGTGCCAGCAGCTTAGTTCCCGGGGGGACCACAGATACGCAGTATTTT. It codes for CASSLVPGGTTDTQYF.

The genes are TRBV4-3 and TRBJ1-1; D not resolved. CDR3 length: 17 amino acids. Trimming removed 0 bases at V and 1 base at J, with 15 bases between. Germline values: CDR1 LGHNA, CDR2 YSLEER. As DNA, the CDR3 is TGCGCCAGCAGCCAAGATTATCCTCCGGATCAGAACACTGAAGCTTTCTTT. Protein: CASSQDYPPDQNTEAFF.

This clonotype was recorded at least ten times. The V and J genes are TRBV7-6 and TRBJ2-1, with D hard to call. CDR3 length equals 15 residues. The germline gives CDR1 SGHVS, CDR2 FNYEAQ. Trimming stripped 4 bases from V and 0 bases from J, with 10 bases between. The CDR3 bases are TGTGCCAGCAGCTCCAGAGTTAGCTCCTACAATGAGCAGTTCTTC. Translation gives CASSSRVSSYNEQFF.

This clonotype was seen repeatedly, ten times or more. The gene calls are TRBV11-2 and TRBJ1-1; possible D gene TRBD1, 6 bases. V gave up 2 bases and J gave up 9 bases, with 10 bases separating them. The CDR3 has 12 amino acids. CDR1 SGHAT and CDR2 FQNNGV come from the germline V gene. The CDR3 DNA reads TGTGCCAGCAGCTTATGGGGGCGCCAAGCTTTCTTT. Translating gives CASSLWGRQAFF.

Note on this clonotype: A junction boundary mismatches the germline segment, possibly from a read error. The chain links TRBV10-2 to TRBJ2-2; no firm D call. This CDR3 spans 22 amino acids. Germline assignment: CDR1 WSHSY and CDR2 SAAADI. The CDR3 DNA reads as TGTGCCGCAGTGGTTAGCAGCCCCCGGGTGGGGTGGGGATCTCCGAACACCGGGGAGCTGTTTTTT. The encoded protein is CAAVVSSPRVGWGSPNTGELFF.

This clonotype was seen at least ten times. The chain links TRBV11-3 to TRBJ2-1; no reliable D call. CDR3 size: 14 residues. Trimming removed 1 base at V and 5 bases at J, with 9 bases between. Germline assignment: CDR1 SGHNT and CDR2 YENEEA. The CDR3 region has the DNA TGTGCCAGCAGCTTAGTAGGGCAGAACAATGAGCAGTTCTTC. It specifies CASSLVGQNNEQFF.

This clonotype showed up many times. V usage is TRBV10-3 and J usage is TRBJ2-5, with D possibly being TRBD1 or TRBD2 (5 bases each). Germline CDR1 reads ENHRY; CDR2 reads SYGVKD. V lost 6 bases and J lost 5, with 19 bases in between. The CDR3 extends over 15 amino acids. DNA for the CDR3: TGTGCCATCAGGGAGCCGGGACGCCCATCTGAGACCCAGTACTTC. Protein product: CAIREPGRPSETQYF.

The gene calls are TRBV4-3 and TRBJ1-2; D is perhaps TRBD1 (5 bases). Deletions cut 3 bases from V and 2 bases from J, with 10 bases between. This CDR3 contains 14 residues. The germline gives CDR1 LGHNA, CDR2 YSLEER. The CDR3 spells CASSHYGTNYGYTF. CDR3 in DNA: TGCGCCAGCAGCCACTACGGGACGAACTATGGCTACACCTTC.

In its sample, this clonotype was seen many times. The chain employs TRBV15 and TRBJ1-1; TRBD1 matches 8 bases. Germline-derived CDR1 and CDR2 are LNHNV and YYDKDF (reference sequence). The CDR3 consists of 16 residues. Trimming at V came to 0 bases and at J to 3 bases, leaving 6 bases not matched to a gene. Here the CDR3 DNA reads TGTGCCACCAGCAGAGATCGAAACAGGGGGGACACTGAAGCTTTCTTT. Translation gives CATSRDRNRGDTEAFF.